Listed here are 13 T cell receptor beta chains from one sample, sequenced in a study of Ad26.COV2.S vaccination and SARS-CoV-2 variants. Measured with immunoSEQ multiplex PCR; TCRdb has only the in-frame clones, and not every one. The sample holds around 320,000 clones; around 87% are singletons and the top ten take roughly 3.1%. Treatment denoted: 15 to 20 received Ad26.COV2.S at low or high dose, single or two shots; 5 received placebo; per-sample allocation not given. Day 63 following the first vaccine or placebo injection was when the samples were taken. Material: peripheral blood, obtained in a trial of Ad26.COV2.S vaccine versus placebo. The origin of the receptors is a person between 18 and 65 years old who received the Ad26.COV2.S COVID-19 vaccine or a placebo.

The chain uses TRBV13 and TRBJ2-7; 8 nucleotides line up with TRBD1. This CDR3 region has 14 residues. CDR1 PRHDT and CDR2 FYEKMQ come from the germline V gene (reference sequence). Germline trimming cut 5 bases from V and 2 bases from J; bases unmatched to any gene: 5. The CDR3 nucleotides read TGTGCCAGCAGCCGGGACAGGTTGACCTACGAGCAGTACTTC. Translation: CASSRDRLTYEQYF.

V is TRBV15 and J is TRBJ2-3; D is undetermined. The V end was cut by 2 bases, the J end by 11 bases, with 23 bases between. CDR1 is LNHNV and CDR2 is YYDKDF in the germline V gene (reference sequence). This CDR3 is built from 16 residues. CDR3 region: CATSRSKGNKNLRQYF. The DNA for the CDR3 is TGTGCCACCAGCAGAAGTAAAGGGAACAAAAACCTCCGGCAGTATTTT.

This clone has just one count. The rearrangement uses TRBV5-1 and TRBJ2-2, with 9 bases lining up with TRBD2. This CDR3 region has 14 residues. J was trimmed by 6 bases and V by 4 bases; bases with no gene match: 4. Per germline, CDR1 SGHRS and CDR2 YFSETQ. DNA for the CDR3: TGCGCCAGCAGCACCTGGACTAGCGCCGGGGAGCTGTTTTTT. Translated: CASSTWTSAGELFF.

The rearrangement joins TRBV4-1 to TRBJ1-2; D ambiguous. The length of the CDR3 is 15 residues. The ends were cut back, 1 base at V and 3 bases at J, with 12 bases in the middle. The V gene's germline CDR1 is MGHRA and CDR2 YSYEKL. The CDR3 reads CASSQVGRRDYGYTF. DNA of the CDR3: TGCGCCAGCAGCCAAGTTGGCAGAAGAGACTATGGCTACACCTTC.

This clone was seen more than once but under ten times. The chain employs TRBV11-2 and TRBJ2-3; 11 positions agree with TRBD2. CDR3 size: 15 residues. Unmatched junction bases numbered 4, after V lost 3 bases and J lost 5 bases. Per germline, CDR1 SGHAT and CDR2 FQNNGV. The CDR3 protein is CASSLTSGEVDTQYF. CDR3 nucleotide sequence: TGTGCCAGCAGCTTGACTAGCGGGGAAGTAGATACGCAGTATTTT.

This clone was observed a single time. The J gene is TRBJ2-7, the V gene TRBV19; D is undetermined. With 4 bases removed from V and 1 base from J, the gap between germline ends came to 11 bases. Germline V lookup: CDR1 LNHDA, CDR2 SQIVND (reference sequence). This CDR3 spans 14 amino acids. CDR3 DNA sequence: TGTGCCAGTAGTAACACAATCCAATCCTACGAGCAGTACTTC. Protein: CASSNTIQSYEQYF.

CDR3 DNA sequence: TGTGCCAGTCCAGGGGTCTCCTACAATGAGCAGTTCTTC. Encoded protein: CASPGVSYNEQFF. The chain has TRBV6-5 and TRBJ2-1; tentative D call: TRBD1 (6 bases). Per germline, CDR1 MNHEY and CDR2 SVGAGI. The CDR3 contains 13 residues. V lost 9 bases to trimming and J lost 0 bases, with 9 bases between them.

The chain carries TRBV30 and TRBJ1-1, with 7 bases that match TRBD1. Per germline, CDR1 GTSNPN and CDR2 SVGIG (reference sequence). V shed 2 bases, J shed 3 bases, and the junction held 6 bases outside the gene matches. CDR3 size: 14 residues. The CDR3 reads CAWSSRGRDTEAFF. DNA for the CDR3: TGTGCCTGGAGTTCCAGGGGGAGGGACACTGAAGCTTTCTTT.

Here the CDR3 reads CASSLPGTGDPNTGELFF. The CDR3 DNA reads TGCGCCAGCAGCTTACCCGGGACAGGCGACCCGAACACCGGGGAGCTGTTTTTT. This rearrangement joins TRBV5-1 to TRBJ2-2; 8 positions agree with TRBD1. This CDR3 is 18 amino acids long. Germline V gene lookup returns CDR1 SGHRS and CDR2 YFSETQ. V shed 2 bases, J shed 0 bases, and the junction held 9 bases outside the gene matches.

This clone showed up just once. This chain uses TRBV4-3 with TRBJ2-6; tentatively, D is TRBD1 (6 bases). Per germline, CDR1 LGHNA and CDR2 YSLEER. CDR3 length equals 17 residues. The V end was cut by 1 base, the J end by 1 base, with 11 bases between. The DNA for the CDR3 is TGCGCCAGCAGCCAAGGGGCCAGGGGTTCTGGGGCCAACGTCCTGACTTTC. This codes for CASSQGARGSGANVLTF.

This clone was detected once. CDR3: CASSGGLHYGYTF. CDR3 DNA sequence: TGTGCCAGCAGTGGCGGCCTCCACTATGGCTACACCTTC. The chain uses TRBV12-3 or TRBV12-4 and TRBJ1-2; D is unresolved. Between the trimmed V and J ends, which lost 5 bases and 3 bases, there was a span of 10 bases. The CDR3 runs to 13 residues.

This clone was recorded once. The chain recombines TRBV4-1 with TRBJ2-5, with 7 nucleotides matching TRBD1. Germline V gives CDR1 MGHRA, CDR2 YSYEKL. The CDR3 is 15 residues long. V trimming: 3 bases; J trimming: 2 bases; junction bases outside the gene matches: 6. CDR3 nucleotide sequence: TGCGCCAGCAGCCACCCCGGGACAGCTCAAGAGACCCAGTACTTC. Residues: CASSHPGTAQETQYF.

This chain connects TRBV5-1 to TRBJ2-6; possibly TRBD1 for D (6 bases). The CDR3 is 15 amino acids. The germline gives CDR1 SGHRS, CDR2 YFSETQ. V lost 4 bases and J 4 bases, leaving 12 bases between the germline ends. The CDR3 region is CASSVSGVGANVLTF. The CDR3, as DNA: TGCGCCAGCAGCGTTTCAGGGGTAGGGGCCAACGTCCTGACTTTC.